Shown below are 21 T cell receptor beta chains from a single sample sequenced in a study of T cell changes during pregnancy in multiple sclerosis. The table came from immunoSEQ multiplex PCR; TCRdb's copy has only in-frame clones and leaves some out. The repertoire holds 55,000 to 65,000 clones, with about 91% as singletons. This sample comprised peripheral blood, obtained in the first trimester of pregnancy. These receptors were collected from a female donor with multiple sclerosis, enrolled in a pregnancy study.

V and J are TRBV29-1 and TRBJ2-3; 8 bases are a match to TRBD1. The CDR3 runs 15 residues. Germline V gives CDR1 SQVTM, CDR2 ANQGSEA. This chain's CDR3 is CSAAPQTGVADTQYF. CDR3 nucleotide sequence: TGCAGTGCAGCACCACAGACAGGGGTGGCAGATACGCAGTATTTT.

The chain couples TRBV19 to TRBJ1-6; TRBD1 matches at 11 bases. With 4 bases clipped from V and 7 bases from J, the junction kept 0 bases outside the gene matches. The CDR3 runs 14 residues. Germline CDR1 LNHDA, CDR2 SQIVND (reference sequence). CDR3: CASSRTGGNSPLHF. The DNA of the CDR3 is TGTGCCAGTAGTAGGACAGGGGGCAATTCACCCCTCCACTTT.

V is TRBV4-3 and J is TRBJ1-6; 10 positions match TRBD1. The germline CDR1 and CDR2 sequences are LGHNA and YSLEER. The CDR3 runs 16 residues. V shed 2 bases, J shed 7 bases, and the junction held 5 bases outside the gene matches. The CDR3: CASSQSRGQGNSPLHF. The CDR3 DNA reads TGCGCCAGCAGCCAAAGCCGGGGACAGGGGAATTCACCCCTCCACTTT.

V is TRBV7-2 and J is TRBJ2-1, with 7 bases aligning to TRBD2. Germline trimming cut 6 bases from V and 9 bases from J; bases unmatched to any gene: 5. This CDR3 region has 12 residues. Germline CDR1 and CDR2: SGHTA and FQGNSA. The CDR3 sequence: CASSWTSFEQFF. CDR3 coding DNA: TGTGCCAGCAGTTGGACTAGTTTTGAGCAGTTCTTC.

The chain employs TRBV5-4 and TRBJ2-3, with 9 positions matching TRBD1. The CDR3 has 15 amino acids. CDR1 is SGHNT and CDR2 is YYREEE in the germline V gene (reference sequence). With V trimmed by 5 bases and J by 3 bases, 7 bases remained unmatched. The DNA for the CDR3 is TGTGCCAGCAGGGCGGACAGGGGAGGTACAGATACGCAGTATTTT. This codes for CASRADRGGTDTQYF.

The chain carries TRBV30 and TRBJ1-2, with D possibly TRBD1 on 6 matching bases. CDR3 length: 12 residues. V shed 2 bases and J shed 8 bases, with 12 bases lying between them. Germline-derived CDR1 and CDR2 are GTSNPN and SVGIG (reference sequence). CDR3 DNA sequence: TGTGCCTGGAGTCTCCGGGGGGGCGGCTACACCTTC. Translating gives CAWSLRGGGYTF.

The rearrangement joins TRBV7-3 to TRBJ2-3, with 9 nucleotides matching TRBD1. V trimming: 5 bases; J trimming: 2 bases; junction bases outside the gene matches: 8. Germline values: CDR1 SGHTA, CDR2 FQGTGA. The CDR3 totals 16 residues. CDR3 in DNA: TGTGCCAGCAGCACTACCCGGGACAGGGCCACAGATACGCAGTATTTT. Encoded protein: CASSTTRDRATDTQYF.

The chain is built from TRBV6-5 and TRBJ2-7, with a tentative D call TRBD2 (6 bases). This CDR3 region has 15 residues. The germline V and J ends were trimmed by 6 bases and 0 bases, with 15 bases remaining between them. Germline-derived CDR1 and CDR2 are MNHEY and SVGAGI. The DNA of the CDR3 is TGTGCCAGCAGCCCAGGAGGGCGGGCCTCCTACGAGCAGTACTTC. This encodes CASSPGGRASYEQYF.

CDR3 amino acids: CASSLGTGPVYEQYF. CDR3 bases: TGTGCCAGCAGCTTGGGGACAGGTCCGGTGTACGAGCAGTACTTC. The chain links TRBV5-6 to TRBJ2-7, with 7 bases matching TRBD1. The CDR3 consists of 15 residues. Germline CDR1 is SGHDT and CDR2 is YYEEEE. J gave up 4 bases and V 0 bases, and 7 bases lay outside the gene matches.

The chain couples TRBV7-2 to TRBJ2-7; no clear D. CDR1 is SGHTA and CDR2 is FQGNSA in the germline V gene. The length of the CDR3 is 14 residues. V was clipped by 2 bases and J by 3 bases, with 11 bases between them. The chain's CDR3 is CASSLLGRNYEQYF. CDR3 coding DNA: TGTGCCAGCAGCTTATTGGGCAGGAACTACGAGCAGTACTTC.

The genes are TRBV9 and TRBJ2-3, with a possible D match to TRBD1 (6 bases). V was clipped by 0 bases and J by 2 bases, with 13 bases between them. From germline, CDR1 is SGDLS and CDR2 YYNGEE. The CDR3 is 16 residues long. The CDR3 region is CASSVVGRGYTDTQYF. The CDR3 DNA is TGTGCCAGCAGCGTAGTAGGCAGGGGATACACAGATACGCAGTATTTT.

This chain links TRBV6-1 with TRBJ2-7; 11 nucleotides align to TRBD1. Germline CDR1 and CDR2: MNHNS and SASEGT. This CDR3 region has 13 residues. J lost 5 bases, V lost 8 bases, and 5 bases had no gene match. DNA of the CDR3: TGTGCCAGCGGGACAGGGGGTTGGGACGAGCAGTACTTC. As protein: CASGTGGWDEQYF.

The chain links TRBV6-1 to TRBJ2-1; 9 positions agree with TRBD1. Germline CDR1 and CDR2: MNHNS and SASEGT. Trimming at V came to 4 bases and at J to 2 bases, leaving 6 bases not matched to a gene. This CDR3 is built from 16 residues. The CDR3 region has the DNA TGTGCCAGCAGTGGTCTTAGGACAGGGGCCTACAATGAGCAGTTCTTC. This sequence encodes CASSGLRTGAYNEQFF.

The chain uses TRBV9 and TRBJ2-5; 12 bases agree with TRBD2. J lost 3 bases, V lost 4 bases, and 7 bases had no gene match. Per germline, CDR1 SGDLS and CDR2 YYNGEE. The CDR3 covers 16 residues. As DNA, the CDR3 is TGTGCCAGCAGCCTAACTAGCGGGGGGTCTAAAGAGACCCAGTACTTC. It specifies CASSLTSGGSKETQYF.

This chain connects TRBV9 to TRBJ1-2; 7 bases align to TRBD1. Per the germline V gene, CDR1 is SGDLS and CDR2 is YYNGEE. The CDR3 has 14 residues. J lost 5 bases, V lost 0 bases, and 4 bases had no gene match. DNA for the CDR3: TGTGCCAGCAGCGTAGCGGGGGACAGATATGGCTACACCTTC. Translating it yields CASSVAGDRYGYTF.

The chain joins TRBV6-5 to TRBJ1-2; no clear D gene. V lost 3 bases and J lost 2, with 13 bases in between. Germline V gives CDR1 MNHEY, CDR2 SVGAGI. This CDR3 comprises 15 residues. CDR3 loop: CASSYSGVPNYGYTF. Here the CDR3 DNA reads TGTGCCAGCAGTTATTCGGGTGTTCCGAACTATGGCTACACCTTC.

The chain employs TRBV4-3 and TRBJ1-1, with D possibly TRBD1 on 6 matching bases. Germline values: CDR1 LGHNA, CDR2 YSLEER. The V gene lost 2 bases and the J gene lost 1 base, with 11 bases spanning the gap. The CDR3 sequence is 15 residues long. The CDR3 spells CASSQNRDPNTEAFF. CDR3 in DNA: TGCGCCAGCAGCCAAAACAGGGACCCGAACACTGAAGCTTTCTTT.

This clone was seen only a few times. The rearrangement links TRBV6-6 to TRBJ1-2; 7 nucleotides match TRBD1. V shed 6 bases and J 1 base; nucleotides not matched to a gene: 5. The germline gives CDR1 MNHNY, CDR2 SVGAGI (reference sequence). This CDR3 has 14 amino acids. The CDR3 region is CASRDRSGNYGYTF. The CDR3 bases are TGTGCCAGCAGGGACAGGAGTGGTAACTATGGCTACACCTTC.

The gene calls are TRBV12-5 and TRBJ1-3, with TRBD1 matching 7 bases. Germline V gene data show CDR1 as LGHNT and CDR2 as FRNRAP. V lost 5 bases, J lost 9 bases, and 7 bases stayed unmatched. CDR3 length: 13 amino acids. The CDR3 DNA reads TGTGCTAGTGGTCCCGGACAGGCCAGCACCATATATTTT. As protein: CASGPGQASTIYF.

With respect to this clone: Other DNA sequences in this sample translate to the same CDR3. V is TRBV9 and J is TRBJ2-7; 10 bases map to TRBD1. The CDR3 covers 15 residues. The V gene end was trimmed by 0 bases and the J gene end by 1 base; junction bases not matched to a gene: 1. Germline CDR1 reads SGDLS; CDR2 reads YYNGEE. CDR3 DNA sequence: TGTGCCAGCAGCGTAGGACAGGGGGCGTCCTACGAGCAGTACTTC. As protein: CASSVGQGASYEQYF.

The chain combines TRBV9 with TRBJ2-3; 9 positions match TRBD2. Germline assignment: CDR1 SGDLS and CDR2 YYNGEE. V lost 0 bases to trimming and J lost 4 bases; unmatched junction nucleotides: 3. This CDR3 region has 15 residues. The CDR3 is CASSVVVAGADTQYF. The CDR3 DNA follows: TGTGCCAGCAGCGTAGTTGTAGCGGGGGCAGATACGCAGTATTTT. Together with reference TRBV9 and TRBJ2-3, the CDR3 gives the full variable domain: DSGVTQTPKHLITATGQRVTLRCSPRSGDLSVYWYQQSLDQGLQFLIQYYNGEERAKGNILERFSAQQFPDLHSELNLSSLELGDSALYFCASSVVVAGADTQYFGPGTRLTVL.